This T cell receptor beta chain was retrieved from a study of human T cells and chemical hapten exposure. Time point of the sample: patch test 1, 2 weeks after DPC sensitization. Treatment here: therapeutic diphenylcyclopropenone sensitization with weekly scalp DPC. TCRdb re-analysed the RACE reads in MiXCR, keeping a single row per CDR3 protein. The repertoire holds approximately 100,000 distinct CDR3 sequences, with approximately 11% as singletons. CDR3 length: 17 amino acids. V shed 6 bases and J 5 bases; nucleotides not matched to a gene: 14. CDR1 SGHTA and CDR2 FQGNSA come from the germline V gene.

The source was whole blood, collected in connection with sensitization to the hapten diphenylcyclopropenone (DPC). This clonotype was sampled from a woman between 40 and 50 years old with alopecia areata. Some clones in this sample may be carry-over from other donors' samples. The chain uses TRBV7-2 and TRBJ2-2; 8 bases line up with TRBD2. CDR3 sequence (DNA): TGTGCCAGCAGAAGCCCGACGGGAGGGAGGGTTACCGGGGAGCTGTTTTTT. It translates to CASRSPTGGRVTGELFF.